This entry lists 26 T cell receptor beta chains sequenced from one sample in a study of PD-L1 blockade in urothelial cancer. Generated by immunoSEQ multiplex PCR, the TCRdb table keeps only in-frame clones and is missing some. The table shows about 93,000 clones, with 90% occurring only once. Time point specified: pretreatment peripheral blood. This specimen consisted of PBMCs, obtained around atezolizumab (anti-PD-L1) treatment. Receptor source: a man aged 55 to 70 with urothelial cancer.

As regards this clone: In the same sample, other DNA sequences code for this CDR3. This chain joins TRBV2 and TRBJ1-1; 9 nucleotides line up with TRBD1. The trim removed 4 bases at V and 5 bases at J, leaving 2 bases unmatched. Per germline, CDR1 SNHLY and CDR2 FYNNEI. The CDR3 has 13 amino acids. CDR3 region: CASSGQGGTEAFF. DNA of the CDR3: TGTGCCAGCAGTGGACAGGGGGGGACTGAAGCTTTCTTT.

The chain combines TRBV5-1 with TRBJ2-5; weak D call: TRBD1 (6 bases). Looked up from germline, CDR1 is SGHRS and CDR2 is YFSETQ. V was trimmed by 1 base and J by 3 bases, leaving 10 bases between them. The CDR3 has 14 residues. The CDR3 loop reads CASSLPGTKETQYF. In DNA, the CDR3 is TGCGCCAGCAGCTTGCCGGGGACAAAAGAGACCCAGTACTTC.

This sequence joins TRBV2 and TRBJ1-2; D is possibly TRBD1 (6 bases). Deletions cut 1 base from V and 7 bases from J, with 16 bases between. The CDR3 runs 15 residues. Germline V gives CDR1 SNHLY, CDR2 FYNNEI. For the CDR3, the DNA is TGTGCCAGCAGTGAAGGGCCAGGGACATTTTCTGGCTACACCTTC. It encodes CASSEGPGTFSGYTF. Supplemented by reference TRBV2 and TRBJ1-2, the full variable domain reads EPEVTQTPSHQVTQMGQEVILRCVPISNHLYFYWYRQILGQKVEFLVSFYNNEISEKSEIFDDQFSVERPDGSNFTLKIRSTKLEDSAMYFCASSEGPGTFSGYTFGSGTRLTVV.

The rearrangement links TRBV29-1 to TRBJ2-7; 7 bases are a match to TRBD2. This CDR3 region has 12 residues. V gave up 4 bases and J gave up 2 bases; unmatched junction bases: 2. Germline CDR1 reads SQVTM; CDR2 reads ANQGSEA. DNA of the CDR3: TGCAGCGTTGGAAGCGGGACCTACGAGCAGTACTTC. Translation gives CSVGSGTYEQYF.

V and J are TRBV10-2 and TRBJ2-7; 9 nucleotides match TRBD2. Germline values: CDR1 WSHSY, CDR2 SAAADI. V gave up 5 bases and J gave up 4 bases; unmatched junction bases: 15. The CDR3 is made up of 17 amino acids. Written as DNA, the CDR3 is TGCGCCAGCAGTATTGCCTCTCGCGGGAGGGCTGATTACGAGCAGTACTTC. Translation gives CASSIASRGRADYEQYF.

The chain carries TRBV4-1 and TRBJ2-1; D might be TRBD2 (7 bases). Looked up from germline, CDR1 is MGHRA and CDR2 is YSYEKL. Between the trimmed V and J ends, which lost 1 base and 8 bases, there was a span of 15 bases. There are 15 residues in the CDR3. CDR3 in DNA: TGCGCCAGCAGCCAAGTATCGAGGGGGGGCCATGAGCAGTTCTTC. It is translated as CASSQVSRGGHEQFF.

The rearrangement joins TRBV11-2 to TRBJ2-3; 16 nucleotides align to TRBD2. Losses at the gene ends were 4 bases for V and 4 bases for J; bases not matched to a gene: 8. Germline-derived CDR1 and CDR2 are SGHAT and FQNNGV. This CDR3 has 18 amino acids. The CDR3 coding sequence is TGTGCCAGCAGCTCGACGGGACTAGCGGGAGGGTGGGCAGATACGCAGTATTTT. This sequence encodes CASSSTGLAGGWADTQYF.

CDR3 in DNA: TGTGCCAGCAGCTGGACCGGGACTAGCGGGAGAAGATCCTACAATGAGCAGTTCTTC. This sequence encodes CASSWTGTSGRRSYNEQFF. The rearrangement uses TRBV7-9 and TRBJ2-1, with 14 bases identical to TRBD2. The CDR3 extends over 19 amino acids. In germline, CDR1 is SEHNR, CDR2 FQNEAQ (reference sequence). The V and J ends lost 4 bases and 1 base, in that order; junction bases with no gene match: 9.

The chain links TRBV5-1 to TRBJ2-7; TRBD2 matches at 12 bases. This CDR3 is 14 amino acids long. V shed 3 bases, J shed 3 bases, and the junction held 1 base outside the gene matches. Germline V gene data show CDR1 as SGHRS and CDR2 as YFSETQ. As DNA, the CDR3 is TGCGCCAGCAGCTGGGGACTAGCGGGCTACGAGCAGTACTTC. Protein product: CASSWGLAGYEQYF.

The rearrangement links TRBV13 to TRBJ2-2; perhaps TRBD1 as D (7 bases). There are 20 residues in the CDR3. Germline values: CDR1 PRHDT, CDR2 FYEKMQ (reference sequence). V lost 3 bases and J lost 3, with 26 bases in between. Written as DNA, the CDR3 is TGTGCCAGCAGCTTCGCTAGTTACCTACAGGGGCGGAGGGACACCGGGGAGCTGTTTTTT. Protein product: CASSFASYLQGRRDTGELFF.

The CDR3 spells CASSNRDRGEETQYF. CDR3 sequence (DNA): TGTGCCAGCAGCAACCGGGACAGGGGAGAAGAGACCCAGTACTTC. The chain recombines TRBV7-2 with TRBJ2-5; 10 bases are shared with TRBD1. In germline, CDR1 is SGHTA, CDR2 FQGNSA. Germline trimming cut 5 bases from V and 3 bases from J; bases unmatched to any gene: 6. The CDR3 length is 15 residues.

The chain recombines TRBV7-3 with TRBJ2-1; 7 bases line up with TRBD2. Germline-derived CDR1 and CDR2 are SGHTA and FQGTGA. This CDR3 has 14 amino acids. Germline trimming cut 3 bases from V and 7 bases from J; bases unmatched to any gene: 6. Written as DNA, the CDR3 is TGTGCCAGCAGCTTTGGCGGGAGTGAAAATGAGCAGTTCTTC. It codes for CASSFGGSENEQFF.

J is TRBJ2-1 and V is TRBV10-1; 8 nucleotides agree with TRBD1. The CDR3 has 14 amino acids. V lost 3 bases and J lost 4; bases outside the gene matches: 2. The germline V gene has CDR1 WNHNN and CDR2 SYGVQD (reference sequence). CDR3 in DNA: TGCGCCAGCAGTGACTGGGACAGGTACAATGAGCAGTTCTTC. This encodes CASSDWDRYNEQFF.

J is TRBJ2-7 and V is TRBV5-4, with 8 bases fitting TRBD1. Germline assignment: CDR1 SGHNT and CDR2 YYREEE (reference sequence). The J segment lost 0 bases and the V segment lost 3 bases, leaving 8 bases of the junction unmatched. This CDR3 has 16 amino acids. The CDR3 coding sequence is TGTGCCAGCAGCTATAAGCAGGGGGCCTACTCCTACGAGCAGTACTTC. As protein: CASSYKQGAYSYEQYF. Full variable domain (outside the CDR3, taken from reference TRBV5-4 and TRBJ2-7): ETGVTQSPTHLIKTRGQQVTLRCSSQSGHNTVSWYQQALGQGPQFIFQYYREEENGRGNFPPRFSGLQFPNYSSELNVNALELDDSALYLCASSYKQGAYSYEQYFGPGTRLTVT.

Here the CDR3 reads CASSSRGTDTQYF. As DNA, the CDR3 is TGCGCCAGCAGTTCCCGGGGCACAGATACGCAGTATTTT. The rearrangement uses TRBV10-1 and TRBJ2-3; no firm D call. The CDR3 is made up of 13 amino acids. V gave up 5 bases and J gave up 1 base, with 7 bases separating them. Germline loops: CDR1 WNHNN, CDR2 SYGVQD (reference sequence).

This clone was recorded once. The CDR3 coding sequence is TGTGCCTGGAAACATAAACAGGATATTCGGGCTTTCTTT. Amino acids: CAWKHKQDIRAFF. The chain couples TRBV30 to TRBJ1-1; TRBD1 is a possible D gene (5 bases). CDR1 and CDR2 from the germline V gene are GTSNPN and SVGIG (reference sequence). V lost 4 bases to trimming and J lost 11 bases, with 20 bases between them. CDR3 length: 13 amino acids.

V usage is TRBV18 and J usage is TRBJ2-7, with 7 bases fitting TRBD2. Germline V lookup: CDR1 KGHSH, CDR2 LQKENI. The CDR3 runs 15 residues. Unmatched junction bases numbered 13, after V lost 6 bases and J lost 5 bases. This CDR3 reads CASSLGGGDVNEQYF. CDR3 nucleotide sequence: TGTGCCAGCTCCTTGGGGGGAGGGGACGTCAACGAGCAGTACTTC.

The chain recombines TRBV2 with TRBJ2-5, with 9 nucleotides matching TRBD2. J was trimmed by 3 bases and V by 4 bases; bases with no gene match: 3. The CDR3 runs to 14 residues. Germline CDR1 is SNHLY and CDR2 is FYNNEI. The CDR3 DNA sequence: TGTGCCAGCAGTGCTTCTAGCGGGGAAGAGACCCAGTACTTC. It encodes CASSASSGEETQYF.

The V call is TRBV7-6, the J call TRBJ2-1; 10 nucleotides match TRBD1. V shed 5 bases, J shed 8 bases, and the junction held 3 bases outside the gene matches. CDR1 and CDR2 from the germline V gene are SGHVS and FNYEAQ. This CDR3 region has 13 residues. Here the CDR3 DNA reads TGTGCCAGCAGCAGGGACAGGGGCGATGAGCAGTTCTTC. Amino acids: CASSRDRGDEQFF.

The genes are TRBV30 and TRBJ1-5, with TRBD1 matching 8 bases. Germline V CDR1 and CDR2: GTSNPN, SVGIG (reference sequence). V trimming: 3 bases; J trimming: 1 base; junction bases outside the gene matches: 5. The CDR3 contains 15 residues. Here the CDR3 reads CAWRGQGASNQPQHF. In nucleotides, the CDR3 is TGTGCCTGGAGAGGACAGGGAGCGAGCAATCAGCCCCAGCATTTT.

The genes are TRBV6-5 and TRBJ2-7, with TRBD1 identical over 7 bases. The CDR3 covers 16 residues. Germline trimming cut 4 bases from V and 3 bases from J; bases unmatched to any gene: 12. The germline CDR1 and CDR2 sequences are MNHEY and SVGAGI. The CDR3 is CASSLNPGQWIYEQYF. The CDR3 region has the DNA TGTGCCAGCAGTTTAAACCCGGGACAGTGGATCTACGAGCAGTACTTC.

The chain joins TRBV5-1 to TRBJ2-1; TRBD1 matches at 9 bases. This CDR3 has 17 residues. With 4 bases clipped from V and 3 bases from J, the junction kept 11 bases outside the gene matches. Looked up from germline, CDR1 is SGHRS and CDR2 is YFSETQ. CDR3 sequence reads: CASSGGTGTGLYNEQFF. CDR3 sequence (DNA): TGCGCCAGCAGCGGAGGAACCGGGACAGGGCTCTACAATGAGCAGTTCTTC.

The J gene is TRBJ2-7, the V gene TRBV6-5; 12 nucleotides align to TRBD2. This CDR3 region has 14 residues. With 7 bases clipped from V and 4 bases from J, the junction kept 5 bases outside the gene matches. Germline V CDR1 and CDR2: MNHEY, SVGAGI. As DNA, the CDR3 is TGTGCCAGCACCAGGACTAGCGGGACTTACGAGCAGTACTTC. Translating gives CASTRTSGTYEQYF.

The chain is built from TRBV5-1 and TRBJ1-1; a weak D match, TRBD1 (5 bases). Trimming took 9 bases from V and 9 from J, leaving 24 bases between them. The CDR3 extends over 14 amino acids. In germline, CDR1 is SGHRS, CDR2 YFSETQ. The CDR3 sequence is CAITPRLGDAQAFF. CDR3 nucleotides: TGCGCCATCACTCCCCGTCTAGGGGATGCTCAAGCTTTCTTT. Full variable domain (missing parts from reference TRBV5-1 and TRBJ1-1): KAGVTQTPRYLIKTRGQQVTLSCSPISGHRSVSWYQQTPGQGLQFLFEYFSETQRNKGNFPGRFSGRQFSNSRSEMNVSTLELGDSALYLCAITPRLGDAQAFFGQGTRLTVV.

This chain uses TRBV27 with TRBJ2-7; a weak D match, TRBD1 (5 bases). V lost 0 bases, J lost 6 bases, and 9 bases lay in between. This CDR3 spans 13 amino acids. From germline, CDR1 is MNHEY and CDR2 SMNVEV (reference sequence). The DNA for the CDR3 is TGTGCCAGCAGTTTATCGATCCAGGGCGAGCAGTACTTC. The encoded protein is CASSLSIQGEQYF.

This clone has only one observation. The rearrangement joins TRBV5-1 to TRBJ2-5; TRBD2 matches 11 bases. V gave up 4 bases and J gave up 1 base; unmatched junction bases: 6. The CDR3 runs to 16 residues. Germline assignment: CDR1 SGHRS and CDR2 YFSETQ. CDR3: CASSTPGLAAQETQYF. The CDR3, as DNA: TGCGCCAGCAGCACCCCGGGACTAGCGGCCCAAGAGACCCAGTACTTC.